This T cell receptor (beta chain) was found in a study of a mutant IDH1 vaccine in newly diagnosed glioma (dated by TCRdb to about 2021). As for the study more broadly: In the chemotherapy-containing groups, vaccination started alongside temozolomide cycles, whereas in patients who had radiotherapy alone it started 4-6 weeks after radiotherapy. The week-35 safety follow-up was designated visit V12, and the week-47 end of study was designated visit V13. Peripheral blood was collected at six visits: V03 (baseline), V05, V07, V10, V12 and V13. The 32 treated patients were approximately 60% male and roughly 40% female, with a mean age of approximately 38 years. Prior to enrollment, patients had been given standard therapy consisting of radiotherapy alone, temozolomide alone, or radiochemotherapy with temozolomide, with the combination given to most patients. Longitudinal TCRB deep sequencing was performed for around 23 treated patients wherever samples were available for exploratory analyses. Study-level results and caveats: Selection of PBMC samples for TCRB deep sequencing was based on availability. No apparent relationship was observed between pseudoprogression and alterations in the top peripheral T cell clonotypes detected by TCRB sequencing. The authors stated that sample limitations prevented analyses of patient blood samples from being reproduced. Immune responses induced by the vaccine were seen in 90% to 95% of patients across multiple MHC alleles.

With respect to this clone: Its antigen is not yet known. The input lacks base qualities; no much larger clone sits a single base away.

The time point label corresponds to: week 35, safety follow-up. Each vaccine dose was 300 ug of a 20-mer mutant IDH1 peptide in Montanide, given subcutaneously with topical imiquimod. Patients were given eight vaccinations, in weeks 1, 3, 5, 7, 11, 15, 19 and 23, which matched visits V03 through V10. All donors had newly diagnosed IDH1-mutant astrocytomas of WHO grade 3 or 4 that showed loss of nuclear ATRX. The samples were drawn from NOA16, a multicentre, single-arm, open-label phase I trial in Germany that tested a mutant IDH1 peptide vaccine in humans for the first time. The DNeasy Blood and Tissue Kit was used to extract genomic DNA from EDTA blood for TCRB sequencing. The cysteine opens and the phenylalanine closes a CDR3 of 14 amino acids. Of the read, only the CDR3 DNA is kept; its 42 bases are in frame from base 1. Reading the germline V gene (reference sequence) gives CDR1 MNHEY and CDR2 SMNVEV. V trim: 3 bases; J trim: 3 bases; unmatched bases: 4.

Receptor libraries were prepared by the immunoSEQ multiplex PCR assay. Following the manufacturer's protocol, the hsTCRB Kit was used to amplify rearranged TCR beta chain sequences. TCRB libraries were sequenced on an Illumina MiSeq. In the authors' own workflow: Demultiplexing, trimming and gene mapping were performed with the kit vendor's proprietary platform. The table comes from immuneACCESS by way of TCRdb, which keeps in-frame sequences with V and J called. Part of the clones is missing from these tables; in studies checked, under half for an unresolved V gene and the rest for unknown reasons. The DNA was the basis for D and trimming; V, J and clone size are from that table. The sample data list approximately 47,000 clones, and 88% of these were observed just once. Under 7.5% of the sample is taken by the ten largest.

The source material was PBMCs, sampled from a glioma patient whose treatment included an IDH1 peptide vaccine. The rearranged chain carries TRBV27 and TRBJ2-7, with 8 middle bases fitting TRBD2. The source of this sequence is a woman in her 40s with glioma. CDR3 protein: CASSLVGGGYEQYF. The sequence in DNA is TGTGCCAGCAGTTTGGTCGGGGGGGGCTACGAGCAGTACTTC.